Below, one T cell receptor beta chain is given with its context. Sequencing used immunoSEQ multiplex PCR; TCRdb keeps in-frame clones, though not all of them. The repertoire holds around 100,000 clones, about nine tenths seen once, with approximately 0.88% in the top ten. Germline V lookup: CDR1 SGHDT, CDR2 YYEEEE. The length of the CDR3 is 14 residues. Trimming shortened V by 4 bases and J by 1 base, and 12 bases separated the two germline ends. This record belongs to a study of PD-L1 blockade in urothelial cancer. Study as a whole: At 6 weeks and at 3 weeks (second dose) after treatment start, blood was analyzed.

The V call is TRBV5-6, the J call TRBJ2-7; weak D call: TRBD2 (6 bases). The TCR comes from a woman of 80 years or more with urothelial cancer. The sample here was PBMCs, taken around atezolizumab (anti-PD-L1) treatment. Here the CDR3 reads CASSAGPQSYEQYF. CDR3 DNA: TGTGCCAGCAGCGCGGGACCGCAATCCTACGAGCAGTACTTC. Variable domain in full (rest from reference TRBV5-6 and TRBJ2-7): DAGVTQSPTHLIKTRGQQVTLRCSPKSGHDTVSWYQQALGQGPQFIFQYYEEEERQRGNFPDRFSGHQFPNYSSELNVNALLLGDSALYLCASSAGPQSYEQYFGPGTRLTVT.